These 2 T cell receptor beta chains share one sample of origin, sequenced in a study of cytomegalovirus exposure and HLA in healthy donors. PCR amplification relied on 60 Vbeta primers (plus 13 Jbeta primers). The repertoire was sequenced with immunoSEQ multiplex PCR; TCRdb's copy has only in-frame clones and lacks some. The sample holds roughly 100,000 clones; roughly 79% are singletons and the top ten take 5.6%. The source material was PBMCs. The receptors were sampled from a male donor in good health and CMV-seronegative.

This clone occurred once. CDR3 loop: CASSFHSYEQYF. The CDR3 nucleotides read TGTGCCAGCAGCTTCCATTCCTACGAGCAGTACTTC. V and J are TRBV5-4 and TRBJ2-7; D is ambiguous. Deletions cut 2 bases from V and 1 base from J, with 4 bases between. This CDR3 has 12 residues. Germline V gives CDR1 SGHNT, CDR2 YYREEE (reference sequence). Filled out from reference TRBV5-4 and TRBJ2-7, the complete variable domain reads ETGVTQSPTHLIKTRGQQVTLRCSSQSGHNTVSWYQQALGQGPQFIFQYYREEENGRGNFPPRFSGLQFPNYSSELNVNALELDDSALYLCASSFHSYEQYFGPGTRLTVT.

The gene calls are TRBV28 and TRBJ2-1; 9 nucleotides match TRBD2. After removal of 6 bases from V and 4 bases from J, the junction contained 13 bases not matched to a gene. The CDR3 is made up of 17 amino acids. The germline V gene has CDR1 MDHEN and CDR2 SYDVKM. The CDR3 sequence is CASRGRLAGRVYNEQFF. CDR3 nucleotide sequence: TGTGCCAGCAGGGGGCGGCTAGCGGGACGGGTATACAATGAGCAGTTCTTC. Full variable domain (remainder filled in from reference TRBV28 and TRBJ2-1): DVKVTQSSRYLVKRTGEKVFLECVQDMDHENMFWYRQDPGLGLRLIYFSYDVKMKEKGDIPEGYSVSREKKERFSLILESASTNQTSMYLCASRGRLAGRVYNEQFFGPGTRLTVL.